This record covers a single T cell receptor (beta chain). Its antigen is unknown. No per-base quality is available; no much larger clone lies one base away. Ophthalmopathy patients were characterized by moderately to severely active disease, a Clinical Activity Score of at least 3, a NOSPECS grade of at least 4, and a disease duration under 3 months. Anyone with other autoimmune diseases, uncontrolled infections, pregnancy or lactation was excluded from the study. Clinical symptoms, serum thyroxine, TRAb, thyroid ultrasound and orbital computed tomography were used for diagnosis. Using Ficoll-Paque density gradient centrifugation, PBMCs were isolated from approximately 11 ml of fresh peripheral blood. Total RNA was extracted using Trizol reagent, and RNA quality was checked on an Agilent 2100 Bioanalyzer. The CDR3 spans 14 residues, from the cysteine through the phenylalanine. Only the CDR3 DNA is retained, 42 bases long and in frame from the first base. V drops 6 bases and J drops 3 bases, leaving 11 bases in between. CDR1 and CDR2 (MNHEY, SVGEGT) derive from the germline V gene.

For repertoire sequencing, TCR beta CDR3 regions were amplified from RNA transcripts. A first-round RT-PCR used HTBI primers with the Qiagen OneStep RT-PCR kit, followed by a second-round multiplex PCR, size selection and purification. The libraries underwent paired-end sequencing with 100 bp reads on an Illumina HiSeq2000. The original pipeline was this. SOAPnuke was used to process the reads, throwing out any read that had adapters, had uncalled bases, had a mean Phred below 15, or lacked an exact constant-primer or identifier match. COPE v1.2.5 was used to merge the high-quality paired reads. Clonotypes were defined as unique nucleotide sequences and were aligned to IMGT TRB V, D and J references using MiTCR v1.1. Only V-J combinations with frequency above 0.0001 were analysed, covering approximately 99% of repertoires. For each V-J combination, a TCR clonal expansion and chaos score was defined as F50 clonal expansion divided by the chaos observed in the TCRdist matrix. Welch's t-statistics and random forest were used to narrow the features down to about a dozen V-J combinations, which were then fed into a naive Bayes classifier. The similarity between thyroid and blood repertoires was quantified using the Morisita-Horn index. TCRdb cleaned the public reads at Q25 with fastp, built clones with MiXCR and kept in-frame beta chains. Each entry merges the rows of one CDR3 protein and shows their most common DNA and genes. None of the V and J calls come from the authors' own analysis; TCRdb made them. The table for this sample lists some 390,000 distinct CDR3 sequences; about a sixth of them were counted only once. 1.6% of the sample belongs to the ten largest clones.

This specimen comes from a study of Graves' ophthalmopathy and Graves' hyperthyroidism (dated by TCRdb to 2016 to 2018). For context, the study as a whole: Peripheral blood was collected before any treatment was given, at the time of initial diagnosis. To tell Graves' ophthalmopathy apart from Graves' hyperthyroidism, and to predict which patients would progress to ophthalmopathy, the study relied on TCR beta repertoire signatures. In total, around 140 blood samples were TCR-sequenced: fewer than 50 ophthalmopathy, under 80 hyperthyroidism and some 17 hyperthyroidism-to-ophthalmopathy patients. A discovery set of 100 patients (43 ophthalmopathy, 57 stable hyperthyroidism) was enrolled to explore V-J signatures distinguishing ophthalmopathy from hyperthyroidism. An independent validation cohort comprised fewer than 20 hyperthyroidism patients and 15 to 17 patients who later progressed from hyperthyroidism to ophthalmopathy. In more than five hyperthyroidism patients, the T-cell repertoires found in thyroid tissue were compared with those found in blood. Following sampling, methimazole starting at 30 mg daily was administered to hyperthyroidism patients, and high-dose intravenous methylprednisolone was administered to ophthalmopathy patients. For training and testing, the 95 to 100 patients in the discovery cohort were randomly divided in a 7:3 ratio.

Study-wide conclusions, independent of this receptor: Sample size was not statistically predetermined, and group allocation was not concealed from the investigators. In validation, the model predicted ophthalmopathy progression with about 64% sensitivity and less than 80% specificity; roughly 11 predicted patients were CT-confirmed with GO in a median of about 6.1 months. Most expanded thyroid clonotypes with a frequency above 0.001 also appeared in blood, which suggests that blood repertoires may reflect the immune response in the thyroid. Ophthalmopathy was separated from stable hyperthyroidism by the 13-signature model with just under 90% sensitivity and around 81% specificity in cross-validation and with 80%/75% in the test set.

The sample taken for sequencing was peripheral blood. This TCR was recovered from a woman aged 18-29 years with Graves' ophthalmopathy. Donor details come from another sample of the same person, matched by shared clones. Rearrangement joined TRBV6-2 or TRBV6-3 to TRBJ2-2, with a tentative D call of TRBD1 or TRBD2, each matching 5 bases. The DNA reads TGTGCCAGCAGGGGGGTCCGGGACACCGGGGAGCTGTTTTTT. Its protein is CASRGVRDTGELFF.